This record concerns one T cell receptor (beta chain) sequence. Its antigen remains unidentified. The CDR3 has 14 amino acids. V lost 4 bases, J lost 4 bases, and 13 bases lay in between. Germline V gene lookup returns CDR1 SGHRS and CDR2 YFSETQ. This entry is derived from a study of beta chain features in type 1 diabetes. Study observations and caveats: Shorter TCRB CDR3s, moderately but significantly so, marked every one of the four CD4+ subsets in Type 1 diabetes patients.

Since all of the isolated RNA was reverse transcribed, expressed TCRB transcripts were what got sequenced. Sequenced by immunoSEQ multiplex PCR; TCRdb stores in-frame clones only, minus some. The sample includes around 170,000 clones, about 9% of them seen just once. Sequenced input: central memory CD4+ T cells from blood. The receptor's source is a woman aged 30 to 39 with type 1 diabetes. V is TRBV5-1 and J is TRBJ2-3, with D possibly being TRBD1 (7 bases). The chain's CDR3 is CASSTGGGADTQYF. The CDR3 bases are TGCGCCAGCAGCACCGGAGGGGGCGCAGATACGCAGTATTTT.